This T cell receptor beta chain was obtained from a study of blood T cell repertoires in COVID-19. As for the study in general: There were acute and convalescent COVID-19 samples, and they came from the United States, Italy and Spain. The analysed material was cDNA or gDNA that came from T cells, B-cell-depleted T cells, or PBMCs.

This CDR3 has 15 residues. Unmatched junction bases numbered 6, after V lost 6 bases and J lost 6 bases. Germline V gives CDR1 MNHEY, CDR2 SVGAGI. Assay used: immunoSEQ multiplex PCR; TCRdb lists only in-frame clones, some missing. This sample yields approximately 82,000 clones, of which approximately 82% are seen a single time; about 17% belongs to the top ten. The chain has TRBV6-5 and TRBJ2-1; TRBD2 matches 12 bases. Sequencing was carried out using peripheral blood. The receptor's source is a woman aged 55-70 years with acute or convalescent COVID-19. The CDR3 DNA sequence: TGTGCCAGCAGCCCCCTAGCGGGAGGGTTCAATGAGCAGTTCTTC. Residues: CASSPLAGGFNEQFF.